The present entry profiles one T cell receptor beta chain with its context. This clonotype has only a few counts. The antigen it binds to is not known. Base qualities are missing; no much larger clone stands one base away. The data were obtained in a study of T cells in Graves' hyperthyroidism and ophthalmopathy (dated by TCRdb to the late 2010s). Study-level background: Peripheral blood was collected at initial diagnosis, before any treatment. Once sampling was done, hyperthyroidism patients were given methimazole at a starting dose of 30 mg daily, whereas ophthalmopathy patients were given high-dose intravenous methylprednisolone. To identify distinguishing TCR V-J signatures, a discovery cohort of 100 or so patients was used, comprising some 43 with Graves' ophthalmopathy and some 60 with stable Graves' hyperthyroidism. The paper describes TCR Vbeta CDR3 sequencing of roughly 130 peripheral blood samples, made up of 43 ophthalmopathy patients, roughly 72 hyperthyroidism patients and about 17 progressor patients. Prospective prediction of ophthalmopathy was tested in an independent validation cohort consisting of about 19 hyperthyroidism patients and around 17 patients who later progressed to ophthalmopathy. The approximately 98 discovery patients were randomly divided into training and test sets at a 7:3 ratio. Thyroid tissue and blood T-cell repertoires from about six Graves' hyperthyroidism patients were also compared in the study.

Amplification of TCR beta CDR3 regions was carried out from RNA transcripts. The TCR CDR3 was subjected to a first round of RT-PCR using the HTBI primer set and the Qiagen OneStep RT-PCR kit. A second multiplex PCR round built the libraries, followed by size selection and purification. Sequencing of the libraries was done on an Illumina HiSeq2000 using paired-end 100 bp reads. The paper's processing steps were these. SOAPnuke was used to process the raw data, with reads discarded if the reads contained adapters or uncalled bases, had a mean Phred below 15, or lacked an exact constant-primer or identifier match. COPE v1.2.5 was used to merge high-quality paired reads, and clonotypes were defined as unique nucleotide sequences. Clonotypes were aligned to IMGT TRBV, TRBD and TRBJ reference segments using MiTCR v1.1. Only V-J combinations with frequency above 0.0001, covering roughly 99% of repertoires, were analysed. A TCS score was defined as the ratio between F50 (clonal expansion) and ExV (chaos), using BLOSUM62-based TCRdist between CDR3 peptides within each V-J. Welch's t-statistics and random forest reduced fewer than 550 V-J features to some 14, which were used in a naive Bayes classifier (R e1071). The similarity between thyroid and blood repertoires was quantified using the Morisita-Horn index. TCRdb itself trimmed the public reads at Q25 with fastp, ran MiXCR and retained productive beta chains. Rows merge per CDR3 protein into single entries with the most common DNA and genes. The authors' filters were not applied to this entry. The sample has about 680,000 distinct CDR3 sequences on record, 30% to 40% of them singletons. The ten largest account for more than 25% of the sample.

The CDR3, from cysteine to phenylalanine, totals 17 residues. Only the CDR3 part of the read is kept: 51 bases, read in frame from the first base. V is pared back by 1 base and J by 1 base, with 17 bases lying between the germline termini. As encoded in the germline V gene, CDR1 is SGHRS while CDR2 is YFSETQ. Graves' hyperthyroidism was defined as stable when no progression to ophthalmopathy occurred over 18 months of follow-up. Hyperthyroidism patients were newly diagnosed, with disease duration under 2 months, and aged 18 to 65 years. Exclusion was applied to patients with uncontrolled infections, other autoimmune diseases, pregnancy or lactation. Diagnoses were based on clinical symptoms, serum thyroxine and TRAb, thyroid ultrasound and orbital computed tomography. Ficoll-Paque density gradient centrifugation was used to isolate PBMCs from 10 ml of fresh peripheral blood. Total RNA was extracted with Trizol reagent, and quality was checked on an Agilent 2100 Bioanalyzer.

Overall study outcomes, separate from this receptor: Sample size was not statistically predetermined, and investigators were not blinded to group allocation. Most expanded thyroid clonotypes (frequency above 0.001) were also detected in blood, suggesting blood repertoires may reflect thyroid immune responses. In cross-validation, a model built on a 13 V-J signature told ophthalmopathy apart from stable hyperthyroidism with approximately 90% sensitivity and 81% to 82% specificity, and in testing the same model reached 80%/75%. During validation, the model predicted progression to ophthalmopathy a median of about 6.5 months ahead of onset, with approximately 70% sensitivity and less than 85% specificity.

The source is a middle-aged woman with Graves' hyperthyroidism. Sequencing was performed on blood. The chain couples TRBV5-1 to TRBJ1-2, and the D gene may be TRBD1, 5 bases matching. The nucleotides read TGCGCCAGCAGCTTGTGGTCCCCGGCAGACAGTAACTATGGCTACACCTTC. Protein translation: CASSLWSPADSNYGYTF.